This T cell receptor (beta chain) was sequenced for a study of blood T cell repertoires in COVID-19. Clones were sequenced by immunoSEQ multiplex PCR, and TCRdb holds only the in-frame ones, with some missing. The data hold over 200,000 clones, with approximately 88% observed a single time. CDR1 is SGHRS, CDR2 YFSETQ, per germline. V shed 3 bases and J shed 11 bases, with 9 bases lying between them. The CDR3 runs 11 residues. This clone has just a few counts. The chain joins TRBV5-1 to TRBJ2-1, with D perhaps matching TRBD2 (5 bases). The receptor comes from a man in his sixties who had recovered from COVID-19. The sequencing input was peripheral blood. The CDR3 DNA sequence: TGCGCCAGCAGCTCGGACTTCCAGCAGTTCTTC. Translating it yields CASSSDFQQFF.